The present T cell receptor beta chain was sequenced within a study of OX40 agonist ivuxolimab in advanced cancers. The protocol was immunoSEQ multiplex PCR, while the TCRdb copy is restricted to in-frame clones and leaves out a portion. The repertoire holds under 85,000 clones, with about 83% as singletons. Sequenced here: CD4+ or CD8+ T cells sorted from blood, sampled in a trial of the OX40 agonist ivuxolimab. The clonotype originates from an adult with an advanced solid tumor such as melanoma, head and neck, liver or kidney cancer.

The DNA of the CDR3 is TGCGCCAGCAGCTTGGTGGAACAGGATAACAATGAGCAGTTCTTC. This codes for CASSLVEQDNNEQFF. The J gene is TRBJ2-1, the V gene TRBV5-1; tentatively, D is TRBD1 (5 bases). V was cut by 0 bases and J by 5 bases, with 12 bases left in between. The length of the CDR3 is 15 residues. Germline V gene lookup returns CDR1 SGHRS and CDR2 YFSETQ.